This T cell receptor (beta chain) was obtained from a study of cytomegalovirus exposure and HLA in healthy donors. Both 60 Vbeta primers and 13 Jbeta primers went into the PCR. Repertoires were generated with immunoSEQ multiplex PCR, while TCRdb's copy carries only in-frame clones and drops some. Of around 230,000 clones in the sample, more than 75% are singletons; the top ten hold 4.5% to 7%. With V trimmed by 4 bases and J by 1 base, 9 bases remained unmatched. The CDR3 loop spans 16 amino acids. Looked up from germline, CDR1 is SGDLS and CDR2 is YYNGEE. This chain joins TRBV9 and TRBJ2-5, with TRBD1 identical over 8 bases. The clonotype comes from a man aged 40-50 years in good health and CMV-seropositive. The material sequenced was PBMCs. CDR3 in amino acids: CASSQGAGAIQETQYF. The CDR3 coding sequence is TGTGCCAGCAGCCAGGGGGCAGGGGCCATCCAAGAGACCCAGTACTTC.